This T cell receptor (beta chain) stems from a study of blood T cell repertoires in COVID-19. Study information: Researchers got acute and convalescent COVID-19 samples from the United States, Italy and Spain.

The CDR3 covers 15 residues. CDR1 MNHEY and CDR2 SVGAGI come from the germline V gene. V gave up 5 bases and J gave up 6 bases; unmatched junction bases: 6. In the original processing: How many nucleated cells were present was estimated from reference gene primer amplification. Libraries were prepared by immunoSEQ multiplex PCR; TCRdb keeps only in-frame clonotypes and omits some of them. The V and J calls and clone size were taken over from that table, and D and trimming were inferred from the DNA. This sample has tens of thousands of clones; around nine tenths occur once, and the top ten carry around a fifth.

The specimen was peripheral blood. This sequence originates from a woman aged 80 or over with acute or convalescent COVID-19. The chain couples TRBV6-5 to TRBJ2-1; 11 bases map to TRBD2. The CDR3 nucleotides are TGTGCCAGCAGTCTACTAGCGGGAGCTGGCAATGAGCAGTTCTTC. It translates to CASSLLAGAGNEQFF.